Below, 12 T cell receptor beta chains from the same sample are listed, as sequenced in a study of molecular identifiers for immune sequencing clone quantification. In TCRdb, the PCR reads were re-called with MiXCR into one record per CDR3 protein. Here the sample spans a few hundred thousand distinct CDR3 sequences, around 21% being singletons. The sample taken for sequencing was naive CD8+ T cells from blood, with Jurkat cell RNA spiked in. The subset was: FACS-sorted CD8+CD4-CCR7+CD45RA+ naive T cells. The source of these receptors is a human donor in good health. Some libraries in this study had Jurkat cell RNA spiked in.

This clonotype was counted many times. V gene TRBV4-1 combines with J gene TRBJ1-5; 8 bases agree with TRBD1. CDR1 is MGHRA, CDR2 YSYEKL, per germline. Trimming removed 1 base from V and 6 bases from J; junction bases left unmatched: 2. The CDR3 contains 14 residues. The CDR3 region has the DNA TGCGCCAGCAGCCAAGGGACAGGGCCTCAGCCCCAGCATTTT. It translates to CASSQGTGPQPQHF.

This clonotype has ten or more counts. The CDR3 is CASSSRLRDTEAFF. For the CDR3, the DNA is TGTGCCAGCAGTTCCCGATTGCGGGACACTGAAGCTTTCTTT. The chain employs TRBV27 and TRBJ1-1, with D hard to call. V was shortened by 4 bases and J by 3 bases, with 12 bases between the two germline ends. Germline values: CDR1 MNHEY, CDR2 SMNVEV (reference sequence). The CDR3 sequence is 14 residues long.

This clonotype was found a few times. The chain uses TRBV11-2 and TRBJ2-1; D might be TRBD2 (5 bases). The length of the CDR3 is 12 residues. Trimming took off 2 bases at V and 9 bases at J, with 8 bases between the two ends. Germline CDR1 is SGHAT and CDR2 is FQNNGV. CDR3 residues: CASSLNSGEQFF. The CDR3 nucleotides read TGTGCCAGCAGCTTAAACAGCGGTGAGCAGTTCTTC.

This chain joins TRBV3-1 and TRBJ2-1; no firm D call. Looked up from germline, CDR1 is LGHDT and CDR2 is YNNKEL (reference sequence). The CDR3 runs 13 residues. V shed 1 base and J shed 8 bases, with 9 bases lying between them. CDR3 sequence reads: CASSQALGYEQFF. CDR3 coding DNA: TGTGCCAGCAGCCAAGCTCTCGGGTATGAGCAGTTCTTC.

Ten or more counts support this clonotype. This chain links TRBV7-6 with TRBJ1-1; D unresolved. CDR1 is SGHVS, CDR2 FNYEAQ, per germline. CDR3 size: 13 residues. The ends were cut back, 5 bases at V and 0 bases at J, with 7 bases in the middle. The CDR3 DNA reads TGTGCCAGCAGCCGGAATATGAACACTGAAGCTTTCTTT. It specifies CASSRNMNTEAFF. The complete variable domain, with remaining parts taken from reference TRBV7-6 and TRBJ1-1, reads GAGVSQSPRYKVTKRGQDVALRCDPISGHVSLYWYRQALGQGPEFLTYFNYEAQQDKSGLPNDRFSAERPEGSISTLTIQRTEQRDSAMYRCASSRNMNTEAFFGQGTRLTVV.

This rearrangement joins TRBV19 to TRBJ1-2; D unclear. Trimming stripped 0 bases from V and 4 bases from J, with 15 bases between. Germline V lookup: CDR1 LNHDA, CDR2 SQIVND (reference sequence). The CDR3 has 16 residues. CDR3 amino acids: CASSIDTGSSGYGYTF. The CDR3 bases are TGTGCCAGTAGTATAGATACTGGAAGTAGTGGCTATGGCTACACCTTC.

This clonotype was seen many times. This chain links TRBV6-6 with TRBJ1-6; no clear D. The CDR3 is made up of 15 amino acids. The V and J ends lost 5 bases and 0 bases respectively, with 8 bases between them. Germline CDR1 is MNHNY and CDR2 is SVGAGI (reference sequence). The CDR3 nucleotides are TGTGCCAGCAGTGTCTCGAGCTCCTATAATTCACCCCTCCACTTT. This gives the protein CASSVSSSYNSPLHF.

This clonotype was observed a handful of times. The rearrangement uses TRBV14 and TRBJ2-1; 11 positions agree with TRBD2. The V gene's germline CDR1 is SGHDN and CDR2 FVKESK. The J segment lost 8 bases and the V segment lost 1 base, leaving 10 bases of the junction unmatched. This CDR3 region has 17 residues. In DNA form, the CDR3 reads TGTGCCAGCAGCCAAGGCCCCCGACTAGCGGGGTCGGATGAGCAGTTCTTC. This sequence encodes CASSQGPRLAGSDEQFF.

This clonotype was seen many times. This chain joins TRBV24-1 and TRBJ2-2; D possibly corresponds to TRBD1 (5 bases). Trimming took 4 bases from V and 1 from J, leaving 9 bases between them. Per germline, CDR1 KGHDR and CDR2 SFDVKD. There are 15 residues in the CDR3. CDR3 amino acids: CATSEVGQNTGELFF. DNA of the CDR3: TGTGCCACCAGTGAAGTAGGACAGAACACCGGGGAGCTGTTTTTT.

This clonotype was counted ten times or more. The V gene is TRBV9, the J gene TRBJ1-4; 7 bases fit TRBD1. The V gene end was trimmed by 3 bases and the J gene end by 4 bases; junction bases not matched to a gene: 3. The germline V gene encodes CDR1 SGDLS and CDR2 YYNGEE. CDR3 length: 14 amino acids. CDR3 nucleotides: TGTGCCAGCAGCGGAGGGGACAGTAATGAAAAACTGTTTTTT. The encoded protein is CASSGGDSNEKLFF.

This clonotype was counted only a few times. The J gene is TRBJ2-7, the V gene TRBV9; D is uncertain. The CDR3 runs 14 residues. The V and J ends lost 0 bases and 0 bases respectively, with 7 bases between them. CDR1 and CDR2 from the germline V gene are SGDLS and YYNGEE. Here the CDR3 reads CASSVDYSSYEQYF. The CDR3 bases are TGTGCCAGCAGCGTAGATTACAGCTCCTACGAGCAGTACTTC.

About this clonotype itself: This may be a read error, as it is one base from a much larger clone. This chain joins TRBV7-9 and TRBJ1-1; D uncertain. CDR1 is SEHNR, CDR2 FQNEAQ, per germline (reference sequence). The CDR3 has 13 residues. CDR3 loop: CACSSPLNTEAFF. The CDR3 nucleotides read TGTGCCTGCAGCTCGCCCTTGAACACTGAAGCTTTCTTT.